A selection of T cell receptor beta chains follows, all from one sample in a study of control samples from healthy donors and cancer patients. TCRdb keeps only in-frame clones here, not all; method: immunoSEQ multiplex PCR. Found here are 150,000 to 200,000 clones, around 90% of them singletons; the top ten hold 2%. The sequencing input was blood. These receptors all come from a middle-aged woman in good health. The CDR3 runs from the conserved cysteine through the conserved F or W. D genes are given only for firm matches. Clone size appears in some rows only: once, few, many, or a class for an expanded clone.

d_call	v_call	clone_size	j_call	cdr3_nt	cdr3_aa
NA	TRBV5-4	NA	TRBJ1-1	TGTGCCAGCAGCTTGCGCAGGGAGACGTACACTGAAGCTTTCTTT	CASSLRRETYTEAFF
TRBD1	TRBV5-4	NA	TRBJ1-1	TGTGCCAGCAGCTCGGACAGGGCGAACACTGAAGCTTTCTTT	CASSSDRANTEAFF
NA	TRBV19	NA	TRBJ1-2	TGTGCCAGTAGTATTTGGAACAGGGAATTTGACTATGGCTACACCTTC	CASSIWNREFDYGYTF
NA	TRBV5-1	few	TRBJ1-4	TGCGCCAGCAGTCTTGATAATGAAAAACTGTTTTTT	CASSLDNEKLFF
TRBD1	TRBV4-1	NA	TRBJ2-1	TGCGCCAGCAGCCAGCTACAGGGGGGCTCCTACAATGAGCAGTTCTTC	CASSQLQGGSYNEQFF
NA	TRBV2	few	TRBJ1-2	TGTGCCAGCAGCGAGGACAGCACCACTAACTATGGCTACACCTTC	CASSEDSTTNYGYTF
NA	TRBV5-1	NA	TRBJ1-1	TGCGCCAGCAGCTTCAGGGCGAACACTGAAGCTTTCTTT	CASSFRANTEAFF
TRBD2	TRBV6-2/TRBV6-3	few	TRBJ2-3	TGTGCCAGCAGTTGGACTAGCGGGGGGGCAGATACGCAGTATTTT	CASSWTSGGADTQYF
NA	TRBV10-3	NA	TRBJ1-1	TGTGCCATCAGTCCCGGGACTTCTGAAGCTTTCTTT	CAISPGTSEAFF
NA	TRBV11-2	NA	TRBJ1-6	TGTGCCAGCAGCCCTTGGGGGGGCTTTAATTCACCCCTCCACTTT	CASSPWGGFNSPLHF
TRBD1	TRBV15	NA	TRBJ1-3	TGTGCCACCCGGGGGACAGGGGGCTCTTCTGGAAACACCATATATTTT	CATRGTGGSSGNTIYF
TRBD2	TRBV10-1	NA	TRBJ2-7	TGCGCCAGCAGTGAACTAGCGGGGGGTCCCTACGAGCAGTACTTC	CASSELAGGPYEQYF
NA	TRBV2	NA	TRBJ1-2	TGTGCCAGCAGTGAGGGGACTAACTATGGCTACACCTTC	CASSEGTNYGYTF
NA	TRBV12-3/TRBV12-4	NA	TRBJ2-7	TGTGCCAGCAGTTCCTCCGGAACCTACGAGCAGTACTTC	CASSSSGTYEQYF
NA	TRBV7-6	NA	TRBJ2-2	TGTGCCAGCAGCTTAGCGGAGACCAGGAGGGGGGCCGGGGAGCTGTTTTTT	CASSLAETRRGAGELFF
TRBD1	TRBV19	once	TRBJ1-1	TGTGCCAGTAGTCCTCGACAGGGGGCCAGACTTAAGCCAAACCCCGAAGCTTTCTTT	CASSPRQGARLKPNPEAFF
TRBD2	TRBV9	NA	TRBJ2-3	TGTGCCAGCAGCGTGGTAGGCGGGGGGCTCACAGATACGCAGTATTTT	CASSVVGGGLTDTQYF
TRBD1	TRBV6-5	NA	TRBJ2-7	TGTGCCAGCAGTTACTCTTGGACAGGGGCCTACGAGCAGTACTTC	CASSYSWTGAYEQYF
TRBD2	TRBV5-1	NA	TRBJ2-5	TGCGCCAGCAGCTTCGGGACTAGCGGGATTCAAGAGACCCAGTACTTC	CASSFGTSGIQETQYF
NA	TRBV10-3	NA	TRBJ1-1	TGTGCCATCACCCCAGCAGAGAAAGCTTTCTTT	CAITPAEKAFF
TRBD2	TRBV5-1	few	TRBJ2-3	TGCGCCAGCAGCTTGGCCGCGAGCGGGGGTTTCGCAGATACGCAGTATTTT	CASSLAASGGFADTQYF
NA	TRBV10-3	NA	TRBJ1-2	TGTGCCATCAGGGGGGGACCCCCGGTCTACACCTTC	CAIRGGPPVYTF
NA	TRBV29-1	NA	TRBJ1-2	TGCAGCGTTGAATTTAGTGACAGCTATGGCTACACCTTC	CSVEFSDSYGYTF
TRBD2	TRBV2	NA	TRBJ2-7	TGTGCCAGCAGTGGTGGACTAGCGGGGGTGTACGAGCAGTACTTC	CASSGGLAGVYEQYF
NA	TRBV14	NA	TRBJ1-2	TGTGCCAGCAGCCAAGAATACCCAACTAACTATGGCTACACCTTC	CASSQEYPTNYGYTF
NA	TRBV7-9	NA	TRBJ1-6	TGTGCCAGCAGCTTGGGCAGCCCAGGTTCACCCCTCCACTTT	CASSLGSPGSPLHF
NA	TRBV6-5	NA	TRBJ1-1	TGTGCCAGCAGTTACTCAAGGACCCGGTTGAACACTGAAGCTTTCTTT	CASSYSRTRLNTEAFF
TRBD1	TRBV3-1/TRBV3-2	NA	TRBJ2-5	TGTGCCAGCAGCCAATCAATATTCGCCGGACAGGGACCCCTAAGCCAGTACTTC	CASSQSIFAGQGPLSQYF
NA	TRBV6-5	NA	TRBJ1-3	TGTGCCAGCACCGACCCGCCCCGAGGCCCAGAATATTTT	CASTDPPRGPEYF
NA	TRBV7-2	NA	TRBJ1-5	TGTGCCAGCAGCAGCAACAGGAATCAGCCCCAGCATTTT	CASSSNRNQPQHF
TRBD1	TRBV7-9	NA	TRBJ2-3	TGTGCCAGCAGTCCTGGGACAGGGGGCCACACAGATACGCAGTATTTT	CASSPGTGGHTDTQYF
NA	TRBV9	NA	TRBJ1-2	TGTGCCAGCAGCTCAGAGAGGAGGCAGCCCTATGGCTACACCTTC	CASSSERRQPYGYTF
NA	TRBV2	few	TRBJ2-2	TGTGCCAGCAGCTGGGAGGGACAGGTGGGAGGGGAGCTGTTTTTT	CASSWEGQVGGELFF
TRBD1	TRBV5-6	NA	TRBJ2-7	TGTGCCAGCAGCTCCTGGACAGGGTTGGGCGAGCAGTACTTC	CASSSWTGLGEQYF
NA	TRBV7-9	NA	TRBJ2-3	TGTGCCAGCAGCTCTCAAATGACAGTAGATACGCAGTATTTT	CASSSQMTVDTQYF
NA	TRBV5-6	NA	TRBJ1-4	TGTGCCAGCAGCTTGGATGACGGGATTCGCGATGAAAAACTGTTTTTT	CASSLDDGIRDEKLFF
NA	TRBV12-3/TRBV12-4	once	TRBJ1-6	TGTGCCAGCAGTTTCGCCAATTCACCCCTCCACTTT	CASSFANSPLHF
NA	TRBV10-1	NA	TRBJ2-3	TGCGCCAGCAGTGAGGGACTCCGTACGGATACGCAGTATTTT	CASSEGLRTDTQYF
NA	TRBV7-2	few	TRBJ1-1	TGTGCCAGCAGCCCGTGGACAGCTATGAACACTGAAGCTTTCTTT	CASSPWTAMNTEAFF
NA	TRBV5-1	once	TRBJ1-1	TGCGCCAGCAGCCCCTCATTTGGGGGAGGGGAGAACACTGAAGCTTTCTTT	CASSPSFGGGENTEAFF
TRBD1	TRBV10-3	few	TRBJ2-3	TGTGCCACCGGGACAGGTCTCACAGATACGCAGTATTTT	CATGTGLTDTQYF
NA	TRBV7-9	once	TRBJ1-2	TGTGCCAGCGGACCACCTGGCTACACCTTC	CASGPPGYTF
TRBD1	TRBV9	NA	TRBJ1-1	TGTGCCAGCAGCCCCCAGCAGGGGGGATTGAACACTGAAGCTTTCTTT	CASSPQQGGLNTEAFF
NA	TRBV5-5	NA	TRBJ1-1	TGTGCCAGCAGCCCTTGGGACACTCTGAACACTGAAGCTTTCTTT	CASSPWDTLNTEAFF
NA	TRBV6-5	NA	TRBJ2-5	TGTGCCAGCAGTTGGACCGTGGAGTCAGAAGTGACCCAGTACTTC	CASSWTVESEVTQYF
NA	TRBV18	NA	TRBJ1-3	TGTGCCAGCTCCCCAGGGAGCCCGAGAGGGGAACGGACCATATATTTT	CASSPGSPRGERTIYF
NA	TRBV2	NA	TRBJ2-7	TGTGCCAGCAGTGCTACATTCTACGAGCAGTACTTC	CASSATFYEQYF
NA	TRBV7-9	once	TRBJ1-1	TGTGCCAGCAGCTTAATCCAGGGGAGCACTGAAGCTTTCTTT	CASSLIQGSTEAFF
TRBD1	TRBV7-9	NA	TRBJ2-7	TGTGCCAGCAGCAGCCCGGTTGGCAGGGGGATCTACGAGCAGTACTTC	CASSSPVGRGIYEQYF
NA	TRBV28	NA	TRBJ1-1	TGTGCCAGCAGTTTCCAGGGGTTGAACACTGAAGCTTTCTTT	CASSFQGLNTEAFF
NA	TRBV4-1	NA	TRBJ1-3	TGCGCCAGCAGCCAAGATACTCGCGGGCAGCTTGGAAACACCATATATTTT	CASSQDTRGQLGNTIYF
NA	TRBV27	NA	TRBJ2-7	TGTGCCAGCAGTTTAAGGGACGTCTCCTACGAGCAGTACTTC	CASSLRDVSYEQYF
TRBD1	TRBV3-1/TRBV3-2	NA	TRBJ1-3	TGTGCCAGCAGCCAAGATCGAATGGCAGGGACAGCTGGAAACACCATATATTTT	CASSQDRMAGTAGNTIYF
NA	TRBV28	NA	TRBJ2-7	TGTGCCAGCAGTTCCCCCACTGCCAGTAGTCACTACGAGCAGTACTTC	CASSSPTASSHYEQYF